A single sample is the source of the 11 T cell receptor beta chains below, sequenced in a study of T cells in Graves' hyperthyroidism and ophthalmopathy. Using RNA transcripts as the source, TCR beta CDR3 regions were amplified. In the first-round RT-PCR of the TCR CDR3, the HTBI primer set was used. One entry per CDR3 protein results from TCRdb running MiXCR on the multiplex PCR reads. The sample lists some 180,000 distinct CDR3 sequences, roughly 17% seen once, with about 50% in the top ten. The sample comprised blood. The receptors derive from a woman aged 45-65 years with Graves' hyperthyroidism.

CDR3 DNA sequence: TGTGCCACCGGGACTAGCGGAGGGGAGACCCAGTACTTC. Protein: CATGTSGGETQYF. The genes are TRBV6-1 and TRBJ2-5, with 11 bases aligning to TRBD2. The CDR3 loop spans 13 amino acids. The ends lost 10 bases at V and 5 bases at J; junction bases unmatched: 6. Germline values: CDR1 MNHNS, CDR2 SASEGT.

This sequence joins TRBV5-1 and TRBJ2-7; perhaps TRBD1 as D (5 bases). The germline gives CDR1 SGHRS, CDR2 YFSETQ. The V gene lost 4 bases and the J gene lost 0 bases, with 11 bases spanning the gap. CDR3 length: 14 amino acids. CDR3 region: CASSAGQSSYEQYF. The CDR3 DNA reads as TGCGCCAGCAGCGCCGGACAAAGCTCCTACGAGCAGTACTTC.

This clonotype was counted many times. The V gene is TRBV28, the J gene TRBJ2-7; 7 nucleotides agree with TRBD1. The germline V gene has CDR1 MDHEN and CDR2 SYDVKM. The CDR3 totals 16 residues. The J segment lost 2 bases and the V segment lost 2 bases, leaving 9 bases of the junction unmatched. CDR3 nucleotide sequence: TGTGCCAGCAGTTTACGTTCAGGGGGATATCCCTACGAGCAGTACTTC. Translating gives CASSLRSGGYPYEQYF.

The CDR3: CSVGSSVNYGYTF. DNA for the CDR3: TGCAGCGTTGGGTCGTCGGTTAACTATGGCTACACCTTC. The genes are TRBV29-1 and TRBJ1-2; D not resolved. The germline CDR1 and CDR2 sequences are SQVTM and ANQGSEA. This CDR3 is built from 13 residues. Trimming pared 4 bases from V and 1 base from J, leaving 10 bases between.

This clonotype was detected many times. The chain combines TRBV20-1 with TRBJ2-7, with 11 positions matching TRBD2. The CDR3 consists of 16 residues. The germline V gene has CDR1 DFQATT and CDR2 SNEGSKA (reference sequence). The V and J ends lost 1 base and 1 base, in that order; junction bases with no gene match: 6. CDR3 residues: CSARVASGRWSYEQYF. CDR3 sequence (DNA): TGCAGTGCTAGAGTGGCTAGCGGGAGGTGGTCCTACGAGCAGTACTTC.

This clonotype has at least ten counts. CDR3 DNA sequence: TGTGCCTGGAGTGTACGGAGGGCTTTGCGCGAGCAGTACTTC. It codes for CAWSVRRALREQYF. This chain uses TRBV30 with TRBJ2-7, with D perhaps matching TRBD2 (6 bases). V lost 0 bases and J lost 6, with 15 bases in between. CDR3 length equals 14 residues. CDR1 and CDR2 (germline): GTSNPN, SVGIG (reference sequence).

This clonotype occurred a few times. The chain couples TRBV6-2 or TRBV6-3 to TRBJ2-1, with 7 positions matching TRBD2. The CDR3 loop spans 12 amino acids. Germline assignment: CDR1 MNHEY and CDR2 SVGEGT. V lost 7 bases and J lost 9; bases outside the gene matches: 6. Here the CDR3 reads CASTGRAPEQFF. CDR3 coding DNA: TGTGCCAGCACGGGGAGGGCCCCTGAGCAGTTCTTC.

This clonotype showed up many times. V gene TRBV5-1 combines with J gene TRBJ2-3; D is uncertain. The germline gives CDR1 SGHRS, CDR2 YFSETQ. CDR3 length equals 14 residues. V was pared by 7 bases and J by 0 bases, with 12 bases between. The chain's CDR3 is CASAGGDSTDTQYF. For the CDR3, the DNA is TGCGCCAGCGCCGGCGGTGATAGCACAGATACGCAGTATTTT.

This clonotype was seen at least ten times. This chain joins TRBV30 and TRBJ1-1; D unclear. Trimming shortened V by 5 bases and J by 5 bases, and 9 bases separated the two germline ends. CDR3 length equals 11 residues. The germline CDR1 and CDR2 sequences are GTSNPN and SVGIG (reference sequence). This CDR3 is CAWAARTEAFF. Here the CDR3 DNA reads TGTGCCTGGGCGGCGCGGACTGAAGCTTTCTTT.

This clonotype came up a few times. This rearrangement joins TRBV10-2 to TRBJ2-3, with a weak D call TRBD2 (7 bases). With 4 bases removed from V and 2 bases from J, the gap between germline ends came to 19 bases. The germline gives CDR1 WSHSY, CDR2 SAAADI. The CDR3 covers 17 residues. CDR3 loop: CASSGPGERDTTDTQYF. The CDR3 region has the DNA TGCGCCAGCAGTGGTCCAGGTGAGCGGGACACCACAGATACGCAGTATTTT.

This clonotype was recorded many times. This chain uses TRBV6-1 with TRBJ1-5; D might be TRBD1 (6 bases). Trimming cost V 4 bases and J 0 bases, with 16 bases left between them. Germline-derived CDR1 and CDR2 are MNHNS and SASEGT. CDR3 length equals 17 residues. This CDR3 reads CASSVWDKSDSNQPQHF. The CDR3, as DNA: TGTGCCAGCAGTGTTTGGGACAAAAGTGATAGCAATCAGCCCCAGCATTTT.